The 4 T cell receptor beta chains below were found in one sample sequenced in a study of blood T cell repertoires in COVID-19 (TCRdb year 2020). Libraries were made using the immunoSEQ multiplex PCR assay. This is the immuneACCESS table as TCRdb keeps it, with only in-frame sequences that have V and J called. A part of the clones is gone; compared with another copy, unresolved V genes explain less than half, and the rest is unexplained. The table for this sample lists about 190,000 clones; over 80% of them were counted only once. The top ten clonotypes cover 6% to 7% of the sample. The source material was peripheral blood. Source of these receptors: a woman in her 40s with acute or convalescent COVID-19.

The V call is TRBV7-7, the J call TRBJ2-2, with 9 bases matching TRBD2. The CDR3 loop spans 15 amino acids. V lost 1 base and J lost 4; bases outside the gene matches: 1. Germline CDR1 SSHAT, CDR2 FNYEAQ (reference sequence). The CDR3: CASSLGREGTGELFF. Written as DNA, the CDR3 is TGTGCCAGCAGCTTAGGGCGGGAGGGCACCGGGGAGCTGTTTTTT.

This clone was observed a handful of times. J is TRBJ1-5 and V is TRBV3-1 (or the pseudogene TRBV3-2); D call uncertain. The germline CDR1 and CDR2 sequences are LGHDT and YNNKEL (reference sequence). With 4 bases removed from V and 4 bases from J, the gap between germline ends came to 5 bases. The CDR3 spans 12 residues. This chain's CDR3 is CASSLMNQPQHF. CDR3 nucleotide sequence: TGTGCCAGCAGCCTCATGAATCAGCCCCAGCATTTT.

V is TRBV9 and J is TRBJ1-4; D gene ambiguous. Trimming cost V 3 bases and J 0 bases, with 12 bases left between them. CDR1 SGDLS and CDR2 YYNGEE come from the germline V gene. CDR3 length: 16 residues. DNA of the CDR3: TGTGCCAGCAGCGGAGGAACCGGGTCAACTAATGAAAAACTGTTTTTT. Protein product: CASSGGTGSTNEKLFF.

The chain joins TRBV5-4 to TRBJ2-5, with TRBD2 matching 11 bases. Germline CDR1 and CDR2: SGHNT and YYREEE (reference sequence). The CDR3 is made up of 16 amino acids. V trimming: 0 bases; J trimming: 2 bases; junction bases outside the gene matches: 3. The CDR3 region is CASSLVLAGGQETQYF. CDR3 coding DNA: TGTGCCAGCAGCTTGGTGTTAGCGGGAGGGCAAGAGACCCAGTACTTC.